These 11 T cell receptor beta chains share one sample of origin, sequenced in a study of blood T cell repertoires in COVID-19. The data were produced by immunoSEQ multiplex PCR, yet TCRdb's version contains in-frame clones alone and is incomplete. The sample consists of under 250,000 clones, about nine tenths of them appearing once. The specimen was peripheral blood. These receptors were collected from a man aged 25 to 45 with COVID-19, enrolled during active disease.

V and J are TRBV20-1 and TRBJ2-5; possible D gene TRBD1, 5 bases. This CDR3 has 15 residues. Germline V gene data show CDR1 as DFQATT and CDR2 as SNEGSKA (reference sequence). Trimming removed 3 bases at V and 5 bases at J, with 19 bases between. The chain's CDR3 is CSASDVRRVRETQYF. CDR3 nucleotides: TGCAGTGCTAGTGATGTCCGCAGGGTACGGGAGACCCAGTACTTC.

V gene TRBV9 combines with J gene TRBJ1-2, with 9 nucleotides matching TRBD1. J gave up 7 bases and V 3 bases, and 7 bases lay outside the gene matches. Germline V CDR1 and CDR2: SGDLS, YYNGEE. This CDR3 has 14 residues. The CDR3 region has the DNA TGTGCCAGCAGCGAGGGACAGGGAACCGCTGGCTACACCTTC. As protein: CASSEGQGTAGYTF.

The chain has TRBV18 and TRBJ1-2, with unresolved D. CDR1 and CDR2 from the germline V gene are KGHSH and LQKENI. V lost 1 base to trimming and J lost 4 bases, with 7 bases between them. The CDR3 is 13 amino acids. The chain's CDR3 is CASSPREAYGYTF. The CDR3 DNA reads as TGTGCCAGCTCACCACGGGAGGCCTATGGCTACACCTTC.

J is TRBJ1-2 and V is TRBV6-5, with D possibly TRBD1 on 5 matching bases. The CDR3 is 13 residues long. CDR1 MNHEY and CDR2 SVGAGI come from the germline V gene. Trimming removed 7 bases at V and 5 bases at J, with 14 bases between. CDR3 sequence reads: CASNTLTVYGYTF. The DNA for the CDR3 is TGTGCCAGCAATACCCTGACAGTTTATGGCTACACCTTC.

This clone was found once. The CDR3 spells CASSRQDRFTEAFF. CDR3 DNA: TGTGCCAGCAGTAGGCAAGACAGGTTCACTGAAGCTTTCTTT. The V call is TRBV25-1, the J call TRBJ1-1, with a weak D call TRBD1 (6 bases). This CDR3 is built from 14 residues. Germline CDR1 MGHDK, CDR2 SYGVNS. The ends were cut back, 5 bases at V and 4 bases at J, with 14 bases in the middle.

This chain connects TRBV7-6 to TRBJ2-3, with TRBD2 matching 9 bases. Per the germline V gene, CDR1 is SGHVS and CDR2 is FNYEAQ. V lost 3 bases to trimming and J lost 2 bases; unmatched junction nucleotides: 3. The CDR3 contains 15 residues. The CDR3 reads CASSFLAGHTDTQYF. The DNA for the CDR3 is TGTGCCAGCAGCTTCCTAGCGGGGCACACAGATACGCAGTATTTT.

The V call is TRBV11-3, the J call TRBJ2-1; 7 bases match TRBD2. CDR3 length: 19 residues. V lost 4 bases and J lost 4; bases outside the gene matches: 19. CDR1 is SGHNT and CDR2 is YENEEA in the germline V gene. The CDR3 sequence: CASSSYPSLLAGEYNEQFF. The CDR3 coding sequence is TGTGCCAGCAGCTCTTATCCTAGCCTTCTTGCGGGGGAGTACAATGAGCAGTTCTTC.

V usage is TRBV6-2 or TRBV6-3 and J usage is TRBJ1-1; a weak D match, TRBD1 (5 bases). V shed 3 bases and J shed 1 base, with 15 bases lying between them. Germline V gene lookup returns CDR1 MNHEY and CDR2 SVGEGT. The CDR3 has 16 residues. The CDR3 region is CASSYKIGRENTEAFF. The DNA of the CDR3 is TGTGCCAGCAGTTATAAAATCGGCAGGGAGAACACTGAAGCTTTCTTT.

The genes are TRBV12-3 or TRBV12-4 and TRBJ2-7, with 7 bases that match TRBD1. With 5 bases clipped from V and 7 bases from J, the junction kept 8 bases outside the gene matches. There are 13 residues in the CDR3. CDR3 protein: CASSTETGEEQYF. CDR3 sequence (DNA): TGTGCCAGCAGTACAGAAACAGGGGAAGAGCAGTACTTC.

The V and J genes are TRBV5-5 and TRBJ2-7, with 9 bases aligning to TRBD2. The CDR3 contains 16 residues. Trimming cost V 5 bases and J 3 bases; bases outside gene matches: 12. Germline V lookup: CDR1 SGHKS, CDR2 YYEKEE (reference sequence). CDR3 loop: CASSYPGERGDYEQYF. CDR3 in DNA: TGTGCCAGCAGTTATCCTGGGGAGCGGGGGGACTACGAGCAGTACTTC.

The CDR3 loop is CASSLGHVYEQYF. The CDR3 DNA reads TGTGCCAGCAGCTTGGGACACGTCTACGAGCAGTACTTC. The chain couples TRBV5-6 to TRBJ2-7; no clear D. Trimming took 0 bases from V and 3 from J, leaving 7 bases between them. The germline gives CDR1 SGHDT, CDR2 YYEEEE. The CDR3 sequence is 13 residues long.